A single sample gave rise to the 27 T cell receptor beta chains below, sequenced in a study of T cell changes during pregnancy in multiple sclerosis. Assay: immunoSEQ multiplex PCR; the TCRdb copy retains only in-frame clones and omits some. The sample contains about 67,000 clones, roughly 90% of which appear only once. Sequences were derived from peripheral blood, sampled in the second trimester of pregnancy. The receptors shown here come from a female donor with multiple sclerosis, enrolled in a pregnancy study.

The chain has TRBV18 and TRBJ2-7; 13 bases fit TRBD2. The CDR3 covers 15 residues. Germline assignment: CDR1 KGHSH and CDR2 LQKENI. V trimming: 6 bases; J trimming: 1 base; junction bases outside the gene matches: 3. In DNA form, the CDR3 reads TGTGCCAGCTCCGGGACTAGCGGGGCGTCCTACGAGCAGTACTTC. This codes for CASSGTSGASYEQYF.

The V call is TRBV19, the J call TRBJ2-3; possibly TRBD2 for D (6 bases). V dropped 3 bases and J dropped 5 bases, with 15 bases sitting between them. Germline lookup yields CDR1 LNHDA and CDR2 SQIVND (reference sequence). The CDR3 sequence is 15 residues long. Written as DNA, the CDR3 is TGTGCCAGTAGTATTAGAACGGGAGAGATAGATACGCAGTATTTT. Translated, it gives CASSIRTGEIDTQYF.

The rearrangement joins TRBV7-6 to TRBJ2-1, with D maybe TRBD2 (5 bases). CDR3 size: 17 residues. CDR1 is SGHVS and CDR2 is FNYEAQ in the germline V gene. Trimming stripped 5 bases from V and 0 bases from J, with 17 bases between. The CDR3 coding sequence is TGTGCCAGCAGCCTATACCGGACTGGAAGCTCCTACAATGAGCAGTTCTTC. Amino acid sequence: CASSLYRTGSSYNEQFF.

This clone has more than one count but fewer than ten. The V gene is TRBV28, the J gene TRBJ2-2; 12 bases map to TRBD2. This CDR3 has 17 amino acids. Germline V gene lookup returns CDR1 MDHEN and CDR2 SYDVKM. Trimming took 0 bases from V and 6 from J; bases not matched to a gene: 5. DNA for the CDR3: TGTGCCAGCAGTTTATGGATCCTAGCGGGGGGGCCCGGGGAGCTGTTTTTT. Translating gives CASSLWILAGGPGELFF. Looking up the rest from reference TRBV28 and TRBJ2-2 gives the full variable domain: DVKVTQSSRYLVKRTGEKVFLECVQDMDHENMFWYRQDPGLGLRLIYFSYDVKMKEKGDIPEGYSVSREKKERFSLILESASTNQTSMYLCASSLWILAGGPGELFFGEGSRLTVL.

The chain carries TRBV6-5 and TRBJ2-1; a weak D match, TRBD2 (5 bases). Trimming left V 4 bases short and J 3 bases short, with 16 bases between. The CDR3 runs to 16 residues. Germline CDR1 and CDR2: MNHEY and SVGAGI. CDR3 in amino acids: CASSWKDSTFYNEQFF. Written as DNA, the CDR3 is TGTGCCAGCAGTTGGAAGGACTCGACCTTCTACAATGAGCAGTTCTTC.

V gene TRBV7-9 combines with J gene TRBJ1-1; D gene ambiguous. CDR1 is SEHNR, CDR2 FQNEAQ, per germline (reference sequence). V was pared by 2 bases and J by 3 bases, with 7 bases between. The CDR3 has 13 residues. DNA for the CDR3: TGTGCCAGCAGCTTAAATCAGGACACTGAAGCTTTCTTT. This sequence encodes CASSLNQDTEAFF.

The rearrangement uses TRBV12-2 and TRBJ2-5; the table assigns TRBD1, which was not confirmed against the DNA. TRBV12-2 is a documented pseudogene. The CDR3 is made up of 13 amino acids. CDR3 in DNA: TGTGCAAGTCGCTTACCAGGTGAGGAGACCCAGTACTTC. It encodes CASRLPGEETQYF.

The rearrangement joins TRBV7-9 to TRBJ1-1, with D possibly matching TRBD1 (5 bases). This CDR3 has 15 residues. V shed 5 bases and J shed 1 base, with 14 bases lying between them. CDR1 is SEHNR, CDR2 FQNEAQ, per germline (reference sequence). CDR3 loop: CASSHASGSNTEAFF. The DNA for the CDR3 is TGTGCCAGCAGCCACGCTTCAGGGTCGAACACTGAAGCTTTCTTT.

The genes are TRBV27 and TRBJ2-7; 12 bases are shared with TRBD2. The CDR3 runs to 14 residues. The germline CDR1 and CDR2 sequences are MNHEY and SMNVEV (reference sequence). V gave up 7 bases and J gave up 6 bases; unmatched junction bases: 7. The CDR3: CASNRLAGEVEQYF. The CDR3 DNA sequence: TGTGCCAGCAACCGACTAGCGGGAGAGGTCGAGCAGTACTTC.

The gene calls are TRBV7-8 and TRBJ1-2, with D possibly TRBD1 on 5 matching bases. V lost 10 bases, J lost 6 bases, and 15 bases lay in between. Germline CDR1 SGHVS, CDR2 FQNEAQ. The CDR3 extends over 12 amino acids. The DNA of the CDR3 is TGTGCCACTACAGGCGCCCCAGATGGCTACACCTTC. This gives the protein CATTGAPDGYTF.

The gene calls are TRBV30 and TRBJ2-7, with D perhaps TRBD2 (5 bases). Looked up from germline, CDR1 is GTSNPN and CDR2 is SVGIG (reference sequence). Trimming stripped 4 bases from V and 3 bases from J, with 7 bases between. There are 11 residues in the CDR3. CDR3 in amino acids: CAWTDFYEQYF. CDR3 DNA sequence: TGTGCCTGGACGGACTTCTACGAGCAGTACTTC.

V and J are TRBV7-6 and TRBJ2-5; the match to TRBD2 covers 7 bases. Trimming removed 4 bases from V and 4 bases from J; junction bases left unmatched: 6. Germline V gene data show CDR1 as SGHVS and CDR2 as FNYEAQ. The CDR3 totals 14 residues. The CDR3 coding sequence is TGTGCCAGCAGCTACTTAGCGGGCCGAGAGACCCAGTACTTC. Translated: CASSYLAGRETQYF.

The J gene is TRBJ1-1, the V gene TRBV7-9; 7 bases are shared with TRBD1. Trimming took 3 bases from V and 0 from J; bases not matched to a gene: 13. The CDR3 runs to 18 residues. CDR1 and CDR2 (germline): SEHNR, FQNEAQ (reference sequence). The CDR3 loop is CASSFKKGQLRLNTEAFF. The CDR3, as DNA: TGTGCCAGCAGCTTTAAAAAGGGACAGCTACGACTGAACACTGAAGCTTTCTTT.

The CDR3 loop is CASRTTSGSYNEQFF. The CDR3 bases are TGTGCCAGTAGGACGACTAGCGGCTCCTACAATGAGCAGTTCTTC. The J gene is TRBJ2-1, the V gene TRBV19, with 9 bases aligning to TRBD2. Trimming removed 6 bases from V and 0 bases from J; junction bases left unmatched: 3. Germline-derived CDR1 and CDR2 are LNHDA and SQIVND (reference sequence). This CDR3 region has 15 residues.

The rearrangement links TRBV5-6 to TRBJ1-2; 7 bases are a match to TRBD1. V shed 4 bases, J shed 2 bases, and the junction held 14 bases outside the gene matches. CDR1 is SGHDT and CDR2 is YYEEEE in the germline V gene. This CDR3 contains 17 residues. CDR3 sequence: CASSKKWDSAENYGYTF. For the CDR3, the DNA is TGTGCCAGCAGCAAAAAATGGGACAGCGCCGAAAACTATGGCTACACCTTC.

The chain recombines TRBV7-6 with TRBJ2-3, with D perhaps TRBD2 (6 bases). Trimming pared 5 bases from V and 7 bases from J, leaving 16 bases between. Germline assignment: CDR1 SGHVS and CDR2 FNYEAQ. This CDR3 is built from 14 residues. The CDR3 nucleotides are TGTGCCAGCAGCCTGGGACTGCCAAGGAATACGCAGTATTTT. Translated, it gives CASSLGLPRNTQYF. Complete variable domain (other parts from reference TRBV7-6 and TRBJ2-3): GAGVSQSPRYKVTKRGQDVALRCDPISGHVSLYWYRQALGQGPEFLTYFNYEAQQDKSGLPNDRFSAERPEGSISTLTIQRTEQRDSAMYRCASSLGLPRNTQYFGPGTRLTVL.

V is TRBV5-1 and J is TRBJ2-3; TRBD2 agrees at 12 bases. CDR1 SGHRS and CDR2 YFSETQ come from the germline V gene. The CDR3 totals 15 residues. V lost 3 bases and J lost 4; bases outside the gene matches: 3. CDR3 sequence (DNA): TGCGCCAGCAGCTCTAGCGGGGGGGCTGCAGATACGCAGTATTTT. Translating gives CASSSSGGAADTQYF.

CDR3 coding DNA: TGTGCCAGTAGTATGGGGGGTCCTACCTACGAGCAGTACTTC. This encodes CASSMGGPTYEQYF. The rearrangement links TRBV19 to TRBJ2-7; perhaps TRBD2 as D (6 bases). V lost 3 bases, J lost 2 bases, and 11 bases lay in between. The CDR3 sequence is 14 residues long. Germline lookup yields CDR1 LNHDA and CDR2 SQIVND (reference sequence). Variable domain in full (rest from reference TRBV19 and TRBJ2-7): DGGITQSPKYLFRKEGQNVTLSCEQNLNHDAMYWYRQDPGQGLRLIYYSQIVNDFQKGDIAEGYSVSREKKESFPLTVTSAQKNPTAFYLCASSMGGPTYEQYFGPGTRLTVT.

CDR3 nucleotides: TGTGCCAGCAGTGATCGGGGGGACTCTGGCTACACCTTC. This gives the protein CASSDRGDSGYTF. V and J are TRBV2 and TRBJ1-2; D possibly corresponds to TRBD1 (5 bases). Trimming pared 3 bases from V and 7 bases from J, leaving 12 bases between. The CDR3 extends over 13 amino acids. In germline, CDR1 is SNHLY, CDR2 FYNNEI.

The V and J genes are TRBV18 and TRBJ2-3; 10 bases are a match to TRBD2. J was trimmed by 4 bases and V by 2 bases; bases with no gene match: 6. There are 16 residues in the CDR3. The V gene's germline CDR1 is KGHSH and CDR2 LQKENI. The CDR3 DNA follows: TGTGCCAGCTCACCATCCCTAGCGGGAGAGTCAGATACGCAGTATTTT. It is translated as CASSPSLAGESDTQYF.

This chain links TRBV11-3 with TRBJ2-3, with 7 bases aligning to TRBD1. The V segment lost 0 bases and the J segment 0 bases; nucleotides outside the gene matches: 9. This CDR3 comprises 18 residues. Germline V CDR1 and CDR2: SGHNT, YENEEA. CDR3: CASSLDWGTDSSTDTQYF. The CDR3, as DNA: TGTGCCAGCAGCTTAGATTGGGGGACAGACTCTAGCACAGATACGCAGTATTTT.

The rearrangement joins TRBV14 to TRBJ2-1; 9 nucleotides match TRBD2. Germline CDR1 reads SGHDN; CDR2 reads FVKESK. This CDR3 is 16 amino acids long. Trimming removed 0 bases from V and 3 bases from J; junction bases left unmatched: 3. CDR3 in DNA: TGTGCCAGCAGCCAAGAGACTAGCGGACTCTACAATGAGCAGTTCTTC. Translating gives CASSQETSGLYNEQFF.

This chain connects TRBV5-6 to TRBJ2-6, with D unresolved. The V and J ends lost 4 bases and 6 bases respectively, with 14 bases between them. Germline CDR1 SGHDT, CDR2 YYEEEE. The CDR3 contains 15 residues. The CDR3 loop is CASSATSNKANVLTF. DNA of the CDR3: TGTGCCAGCAGCGCCACAAGTAACAAGGCCAACGTCCTGACTTTC. Using reference TRBV5-6 and TRBJ2-6 for the parts outside the CDR3, the full variable domain is DAGVTQSPTHLIKTRGQQVTLRCSPKSGHDTVSWYQQALGQGPQFIFQYYEEEERQRGNFPDRFSGHQFPNYSSELNVNALLLGDSALYLCASSATSNKANVLTFGAGSRLTVL.

This chain joins TRBV28 and TRBJ1-2; a weak D match, TRBD1 (5 bases). In germline, CDR1 is MDHEN, CDR2 SYDVKM. The CDR3 has 16 residues. V was cut by 3 bases and J by 4 bases, with 18 bases left in between. As DNA, the CDR3 is TGTGCCAGCAGTTTGAGGATGCAGGGTACCTTCTATGGCTACACCTTC. It codes for CASSLRMQGTFYGYTF.

The rearrangement joins TRBV5-1 to TRBJ2-7; the D is unclear. The germline gives CDR1 SGHRS, CDR2 YFSETQ. The CDR3 is 15 residues long. Trimming took 4 bases from V and 0 from J, leaving 14 bases between them. The CDR3 reads CASSPPTVSSYEQYF. The CDR3 nucleotides read TGCGCCAGCAGCCCCCCTACAGTGAGCTCCTACGAGCAGTACTTC.

This clone occurred once. The V and J genes are TRBV2 and TRBJ1-2; D is unclear. From germline, CDR1 is SNHLY and CDR2 FYNNEI. CDR3 length equals 13 residues. Between the trimmed V and J ends, which lost 3 bases and 4 bases, there was a span of 9 bases. The CDR3 is CASSERPAYGYTF. The DNA of the CDR3 is TGTGCCAGCAGTGAGCGGCCGGCCTATGGCTACACCTTC. Filled out from reference TRBV2 and TRBJ1-2, the complete variable domain reads EPEVTQTPSHQVTQMGQEVILRCVPISNHLYFYWYRQILGQKVEFLVSFYNNEISEKSEIFDDQFSVERPDGSNFTLKIRSTKLEDSAMYFCASSERPAYGYTFGSGTRLTVV.

The gene calls are TRBV19 and TRBJ2-2, with D possibly being TRBD1 (5 bases). V was clipped by 10 bases and J by 5 bases, with 17 bases between them. Germline assignment: CDR1 LNHDA and CDR2 SQIVND (reference sequence). The CDR3 runs 14 residues. The CDR3 bases are TGTGCCACCACAGGCGCGGTGAGGACCGGGGAGCTGTTTTTT. Its protein is CATTGAVRTGELFF.